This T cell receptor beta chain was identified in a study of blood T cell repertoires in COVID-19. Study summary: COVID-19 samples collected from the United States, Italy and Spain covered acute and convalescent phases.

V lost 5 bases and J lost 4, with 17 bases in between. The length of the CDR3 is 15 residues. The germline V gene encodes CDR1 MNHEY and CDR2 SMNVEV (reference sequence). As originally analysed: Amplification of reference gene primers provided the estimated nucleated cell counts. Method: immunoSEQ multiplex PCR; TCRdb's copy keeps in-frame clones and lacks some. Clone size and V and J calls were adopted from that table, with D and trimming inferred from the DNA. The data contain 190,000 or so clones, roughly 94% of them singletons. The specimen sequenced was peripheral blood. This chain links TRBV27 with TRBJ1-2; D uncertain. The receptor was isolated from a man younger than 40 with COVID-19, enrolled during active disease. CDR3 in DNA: TGTGCCAGCAGTGGAGGGCCATCCGGTCGCTATGGCTACACCTTC. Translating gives CASSGGPSGRYGYTF.